The 29 T cell receptor beta chains listed next were all sequenced from one sample in a study of blood T cell repertoires in COVID-19. Profiled with immunoSEQ multiplex PCR; TCRdb holds only in-frame clones, not every one. The data contain some 200,000 clones, around 81% of them singletons. Sequencing was performed on peripheral blood. These receptors all come from a woman in her thirties who had recovered from COVID-19.

The chain couples TRBV12-3 or TRBV12-4 to TRBJ1-1, with a weak D call TRBD1 (5 bases). The CDR3 is 11 amino acids. Trimming shortened V by 6 bases and J by 7 bases, and 9 bases separated the two germline ends. Here the CDR3 DNA reads TGTGCCAGCAGCCGGGGGGATGAAGCTTTCTTT. Residues: CASSRGDEAFF.

The V and J genes are TRBV27 and TRBJ1-5, with 7 bases that match TRBD1. The length of the CDR3 is 14 residues. Per the germline V gene, CDR1 is MNHEY and CDR2 is SMNVEV (reference sequence). V lost 2 bases and J lost 3; bases outside the gene matches: 1. The DNA for the CDR3 is TGTGCCAGCAGTTTAAGGGGGCCCAATCAGCCCCAGCATTTT. Translating it yields CASSLRGPNQPQHF.

This chain joins TRBV12-3 or TRBV12-4 and TRBJ1-2, with D perhaps TRBD1 (6 bases). The CDR3 has 13 residues. V lost 3 bases and J lost 6, with 11 bases in between. The CDR3 bases are TGTGCCAGCAGTTTGGGGGCGCGGCATGGCTACACCTTC. This translates into CASSLGARHGYTF.

On this clone itself: The same CDR3 arises from other DNA sequences in this sample as well. The chain is built from TRBV29-1 and TRBJ2-5; D gene uncertain. V was pared by 6 bases and J by 4 bases, with 6 bases between. The CDR3 is 10 residues long. Germline V CDR1 and CDR2: SQVTM, ANQGSEA. Here the CDR3 DNA reads TGCAGCGTCGCGAGAGAGACCCAGTACTTC. Its translation: CSVARETQYF.

This chain joins TRBV28 and TRBJ2-1; perhaps TRBD1 as D (6 bases). Looked up from germline, CDR1 is MDHEN and CDR2 is SYDVKM. This CDR3 contains 16 residues. Trimming shortened V by 5 bases and J by 6 bases, and 20 bases separated the two germline ends. The CDR3 reads CASSAPGQLLFNEQFF. The CDR3 nucleotides are TGTGCCAGCAGTGCCCCGGGACAACTTTTGTTCAATGAGCAGTTCTTC.

The chain is built from TRBV19 and TRBJ1-1; D might be TRBD1 (6 bases). Germline V gene sequence: CDR1 LNHDA, CDR2 SQIVND (reference sequence). V was cut by 6 bases and J by 1 base, with 9 bases left in between. This CDR3 is built from 13 residues. The CDR3 here is CASRATGNTEAFF. The CDR3 DNA reads TGTGCCAGTAGAGCGACAGGGAACACTGAAGCTTTCTTT.

V gene TRBV24-1 combines with J gene TRBJ1-5; maybe TRBD1 (6 bases). The germline gives CDR1 KGHDR, CDR2 SFDVKD. V was cut by 5 bases and J by 7 bases, with 11 bases left in between. This CDR3 region has 13 residues. The CDR3 bases are TGTGCCACCAGTGGCAGGGGCGTGCAGCCCCAGCATTTT. The encoded protein is CATSGRGVQPQHF.

CDR3 residues: CASSQDQPGSVYNEQFF. CDR3 coding DNA: TGTGCCAGCAGCCAAGATCAACCCGGGAGTGTGTACAATGAGCAGTTCTTC. V is TRBV4-2 and J is TRBJ2-1; tentatively, D is TRBD2 (6 bases). V gave up 0 bases and J gave up 4 bases, with 16 bases separating them. The CDR3 runs 17 residues. Germline V lookup: CDR1 LGHNA, CDR2 YNFKEQ.

The V and J genes are TRBV27 and TRBJ1-2, with D possibly TRBD1 on 6 matching bases. The CDR3 has 15 amino acids. From germline, CDR1 is MNHEY and CDR2 SMNVEV (reference sequence). V was clipped by 2 bases and J by 4 bases, with 14 bases between them. CDR3 sequence reads: CASSLAQGVTYGYTF. The CDR3 nucleotides read TGTGCCAGCAGTTTAGCACAGGGAGTTACCTATGGCTACACCTTC.

The CDR3 DNA reads TGTGCCAGCAGCTCTACGACGGGGGAAAAACTGTTTTTT. This gives the protein CASSSTTGEKLFF. The chain links TRBV5-4 to TRBJ1-4; no definite D call. V was pared by 3 bases and J by 8 bases, with 11 bases between. There are 13 residues in the CDR3. Germline CDR1 and CDR2: SGHNT and YYREEE (reference sequence).

This chain links TRBV9 with TRBJ2-5; 8 bases match TRBD2. V shed 5 bases, J shed 1 base, and the junction held 13 bases outside the gene matches. Germline-derived CDR1 and CDR2 are SGDLS and YYNGEE. The CDR3 sequence is 17 residues long. The CDR3 protein is CASSGSDASGLQETQYF. The CDR3 nucleotides read TGTGCCAGCAGTGGGTCTGACGCTAGCGGGCTCCAAGAGACCCAGTACTTC. The whole variable domain, filled in from reference TRBV9 and TRBJ2-5, reads DSGVTQTPKHLITATGQRVTLRCSPRSGDLSVYWYQQSLDQGLQFLIQYYNGEERAKGNILERFSAQQFPDLHSELNLSSLELGDSALYFCASSGSDASGLQETQYFGPGTRLLVL.

This clone was seen only once. The chain couples TRBV27 to TRBJ1-2; 10 nucleotides agree with TRBD1. With V trimmed by 4 bases and J by 8 bases, 7 bases remained unmatched. CDR1 is MNHEY and CDR2 is SMNVEV in the germline V gene (reference sequence). The CDR3 runs to 14 residues. The CDR3 protein is CASSSSGTGDGYTF. The CDR3 DNA follows: TGTGCCAGCAGTTCTTCCGGGACAGGGGACGGCTACACCTTC.

The rearrangement links TRBV13 to TRBJ1-2; D not certain. V lost 0 bases to trimming and J lost 5 bases, with 4 bases between them. This CDR3 has 12 amino acids. Looked up from germline, CDR1 is PRHDT and CDR2 is FYEKMQ (reference sequence). CDR3 amino acids: CASSLGRYGYTF. CDR3 DNA: TGTGCCAGCAGCTTAGGTCGGTATGGCTACACCTTC. The whole variable domain, remainder taken from reference TRBV13 and TRBJ1-2, is AAGVIQSPRHLIKEKRETATLKCYPIPRHDTVYWYQQGPGQDPQFLISFYEKMQSDKGSIPDRFSAQQFSDYHSELNMSSLELGDSALYFCASSLGRYGYTFGSGTRLTVV.

This rearrangement joins TRBV11-2 to TRBJ2-1; TRBD2 matches at 10 bases. The germline gives CDR1 SGHAT, CDR2 FQNNGV. The ends lost 1 base at V and 3 bases at J; junction bases unmatched: 12. This CDR3 has 19 residues. CDR3 in amino acids: CASSLALAGVFQLYNEQFF. CDR3 in DNA: TGTGCCAGCAGCTTAGCGCTAGCGGGAGTGTTCCAGCTCTACAATGAGCAGTTCTTC.

The chain has TRBV2 and TRBJ2-7, with 9 bases lining up with TRBD2. The CDR3 runs to 15 residues. Germline CDR1 reads SNHLY; CDR2 reads FYNNEI. Trimming cost V 3 bases and J 3 bases; bases outside gene matches: 6. CDR3 region: CASSEEAGGIYEQYF. CDR3 coding DNA: TGTGCCAGCAGTGAGGAAGCGGGGGGTATCTACGAGCAGTACTTC.

The rearrangement links TRBV11-2 to TRBJ2-7; D gene ambiguous. Germline V CDR1 and CDR2: SGHAT, FQNNGV. V gave up 10 bases and J gave up 2 bases, with 15 bases separating them. The CDR3 is 13 amino acids. The CDR3 nucleotides read TGTGCCACTCAGCAAGCAGAGGCCTACGAGCAGTACTTC. Amino acid sequence: CATQQAEAYEQYF.

This chain links TRBV20-1 with TRBJ2-1; a weak D match, TRBD2 (5 bases). The germline V gene has CDR1 DFQATT and CDR2 SNEGSKA (reference sequence). This CDR3 region has 14 residues. Trimming took off 3 bases at V and 1 base at J, with 10 bases between the two ends. The CDR3 DNA sequence: TGCAGTGCTAGTGGAGGATTTTCCTACAATGAGCAGTTCTTC. It specifies CSASGGFSYNEQFF.

J is TRBJ2-7 and V is TRBV28, with TRBD1 as a possible D gene (6 bases). This CDR3 region has 13 residues. The V gene lost 6 bases and the J gene lost 3 bases, with 12 bases spanning the gap. Germline V gene lookup returns CDR1 MDHEN and CDR2 SYDVKM. The CDR3 loop reads CASRITQGYEQYF. The CDR3, as DNA: TGTGCCAGCAGGATAACACAGGGCTACGAGCAGTACTTC.

This clone has a single count. The V call is TRBV6-5, the J call TRBJ2-1; 9 positions match TRBD2. Germline CDR1 reads MNHEY; CDR2 reads SVGAGI. The CDR3 contains 16 residues. Trimming cost V 2 bases and J 4 bases; bases outside gene matches: 6. In DNA form, the CDR3 reads TGTGCCAGCAGTTACCTAAGGGCGGGAGGGTACAATGAGCAGTTCTTC. Its translation is CASSYLRAGGYNEQFF.

V is TRBV3-1 (or the pseudogene TRBV3-2) and J is TRBJ2-5; D uncertain. Trimming shortened V by 6 bases and J by 5 bases, and 22 bases separated the two germline ends. The germline CDR1 and CDR2 sequences are LGHDT and YNNKEL (reference sequence). The CDR3 extends over 16 amino acids. The CDR3 nucleotides read TGTGCCAGCAGTCCAAACCCCCGACTGGCCACGGAGACCCAGTACTTC. As protein: CASSPNPRLATETQYF.

This rearrangement joins TRBV24-1 to TRBJ2-1, with 7 bases matching TRBD1. CDR1 KGHDR and CDR2 SFDVKD come from the germline V gene. This CDR3 region has 15 residues. J gave up 0 bases and V 9 bases, and 7 bases lay outside the gene matches. The CDR3 DNA reads as TGTGCCACCCAATCGGGACAGAGCTCCTACAATGAGCAGTTCTTC. The encoded protein is CATQSGQSSYNEQFF.

The chain has TRBV28 and TRBJ1-4; no firm D call. This CDR3 contains 11 residues. V dropped 8 bases and J dropped 8 bases, with 9 bases sitting between them. Germline-derived CDR1 and CDR2 are MDHEN and SYDVKM. The CDR3 sequence is CASGSGEKLFF. The CDR3 nucleotides are TGTGCCAGCGGTTCCGGGGAAAAACTGTTTTTT.

Only a few counts were recorded for this clone. The chain carries TRBV6-6 and TRBJ2-7, with a weak D call TRBD1 (5 bases). The CDR3 is 12 residues long. V lost 8 bases and J 2 bases, leaving 10 bases between the germline ends. Germline loops: CDR1 MNHNY, CDR2 SVGAGI (reference sequence). The CDR3 sequence is CASRPTAYEQYF. The DNA for the CDR3 is TGTGCCAGCCGCCCGACAGCCTACGAGCAGTACTTC.

V usage is TRBV2 and J usage is TRBJ1-5, with D uncertain. Trimming stripped 3 bases from V and 4 bases from J, with 7 bases between. This CDR3 contains 13 residues. The germline V gene has CDR1 SNHLY and CDR2 FYNNEI. The chain's CDR3 is CASSDGLNQPQHF. The CDR3 DNA reads TGTGCCAGCAGTGACGGTCTGAATCAGCCCCAGCATTTT.

The V call is TRBV5-4, the J call TRBJ2-5; possibly TRBD2 for D (6 bases). This CDR3 is built from 15 residues. CDR1 is SGHNT, CDR2 YYREEE, per germline (reference sequence). V was trimmed by 1 base and J by 5 bases, leaving 15 bases between them. The CDR3 region is CASSLLLGGTETQYF. CDR3 DNA sequence: TGTGCCAGCAGCTTGCTTCTGGGGGGTACGGAGACCCAGTACTTC.

A few counts support this clone. The rearrangement uses TRBV2 and TRBJ1-2; 7 bases match TRBD1. V gave up 5 bases and J gave up 10 bases; unmatched junction bases: 7. The germline gives CDR1 SNHLY, CDR2 FYNNEI. The CDR3 runs 12 residues. DNA of the CDR3: TGTGCCAGCAGTCCGGGACAGCATGCCTACACCTTC. Its protein is CASSPGQHAYTF.

The rearrangement joins TRBV11-2 to TRBJ2-7; a weak D match, TRBD1 (7 bases). In germline, CDR1 is SGHAT, CDR2 FQNNGV. The CDR3 loop spans 12 amino acids. The V and J ends lost 9 bases and 6 bases respectively, with 15 bases between them. The CDR3 region is CARPPGGSEQYF. CDR3 nucleotide sequence: TGTGCCAGACCCCCAGGGGGGTCCGAGCAGTACTTC. The entire variable domain, with the rest obtained from reference TRBV11-2 and TRBJ2-7, is as follows: EAGVAQSPRYKIIEKRQSVAFWCNPISGHATLYWYQQILGQGPKLLIQFQNNGVVDDSQLPKDRFSAERLKGVDSTLKIQPAKLEDSAVYLCARPPGGSEQYFGPGTRLTVT.

This chain uses TRBV27 with TRBJ2-3, with 9 bases identical to TRBD2. V was pared by 6 bases and J by 4 bases, with 8 bases of the junction left unmatched. This CDR3 is built from 15 residues. Germline-derived CDR1 and CDR2 are MNHEY and SMNVEV (reference sequence). CDR3: CASSGVAGAADTQYF. In nucleotides, the CDR3 is TGTGCCAGCAGCGGGGTAGCGGGAGCAGCAGATACGCAGTATTTT.

This clone was seen a handful of times. The chain joins TRBV14 to TRBJ1-1; D might be TRBD1 (5 bases). The CDR3 totals 16 residues. V shed 4 bases and J shed 7 bases, with 22 bases lying between them. Germline V gene lookup returns CDR1 SGHDN and CDR2 FVKESK. CDR3 in amino acids: CASSPPWSTGDSEAFF. The CDR3 DNA follows: TGTGCCAGCAGCCCCCCATGGTCGACGGGGGATAGTGAAGCTTTCTTT.